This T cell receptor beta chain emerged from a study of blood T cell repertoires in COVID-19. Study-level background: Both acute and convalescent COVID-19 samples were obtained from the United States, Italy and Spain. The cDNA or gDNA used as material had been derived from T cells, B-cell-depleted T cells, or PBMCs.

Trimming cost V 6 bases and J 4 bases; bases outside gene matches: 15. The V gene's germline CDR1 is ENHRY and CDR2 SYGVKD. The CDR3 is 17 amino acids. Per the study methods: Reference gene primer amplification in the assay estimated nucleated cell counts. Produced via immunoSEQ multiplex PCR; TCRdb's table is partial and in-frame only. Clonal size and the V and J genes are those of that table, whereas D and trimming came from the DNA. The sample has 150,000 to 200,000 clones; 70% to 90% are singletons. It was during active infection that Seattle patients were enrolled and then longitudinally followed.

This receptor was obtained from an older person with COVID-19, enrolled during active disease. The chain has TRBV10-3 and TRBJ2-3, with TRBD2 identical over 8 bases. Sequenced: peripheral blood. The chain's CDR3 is CAIRPQSGGGLSDTQYF. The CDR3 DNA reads TGTGCCATCAGGCCACAATCCGGGGGGGGCCTCTCAGATACGCAGTATTTT.